A selection of T cell receptor beta chains follows, all from one sample in a study of blood T cell repertoires in COVID-19. Some clones are missing from TCRdb's copy, which holds only in-frame ones; the method was immunoSEQ multiplex PCR. The data contain about 270,000 clones, 82% of them seen just once; the ten biggest clones take up about 3.4%. What was sequenced was peripheral blood. These receptors were obtained from a woman aged 18-29 years with acute or convalescent COVID-19. CDR3s include the opening cysteine and the closing phenylalanine or tryptophan. A D gene is named only where the DNA matches it firmly. A row's size may be missing; if present it is once, few, many or a size class.

.,.,TRBV7-2,TRBJ1-2,TGTGCCAGCAGCCCCTGGACAGCCAACTATGGCTACACCTTC,CASSPWTANYGYTF
.,TRBD1,TRBV18,TRBJ1-5,TGTGCCAGCTCACGGGGGACAGGAGAATATCAGCCCCAGCATTTT,CASSRGTGEYQPQHF
.,.,TRBV5-1,TRBJ2-3,TGCGCCAGCAGCTTGGGTGGCTCACGGGGGGATACGCAGTATTTT,CASSLGGSRGDTQYF
.,.,TRBV6-5,TRBJ2-1,TGTGCCAGCAGCCACGGCCTAGCGAGTGAGCAGTTCTTC,CASSHGLASEQFF
.,.,TRBV14,TRBJ2-5,TGTGCCAGCAGCTTATCCGGGTCAGAGACCCAGTACTTC,CASSLSGSETQYF
.,.,TRBV7-2,TRBJ2-7,TGTGCCAGCAGCTTAACTGCGGGAACCTACGAGCAGTACTTC,CASSLTAGTYEQYF
.,TRBD2,TRBV7-8,TRBJ2-5,TGTGCCAGCAGCTTATTAGCGGGGCAAAAAGAGACCCAGTACTTC,CASSLLAGQKETQYF
.,.,TRBV24-1,TRBJ1-5,TGTGCCACCAGTGATACCGGTACAGTTAGCAATCAGCCCCAGCATTTT,CATSDTGTVSNQPQHF
.,.,TRBV3-1/TRBV3-2,TRBJ1-5,TGTGCCAGCAGCCCAGGTGCCGACAGGCCGAATCAGCCCCAGCATTTT,CASSPGADRPNQPQHF
.,.,TRBV29-1,TRBJ2-3,TGCAGCGTTGTTAGGCCTGAGGTGGATACGCAGTATTTT,CSVVRPEVDTQYF
.,TRBD1,TRBV30,TRBJ1-1,TGTGCCTGGACTAAAATGGGACAGCCGAACACTGAAGCTTTCTTT,CAWTKMGQPNTEAFF
.,TRBD1,TRBV10-1,TRBJ1-5,TGCGCCAGCATCCAACTGGACAGGTTGGGATGCAATCAGCCCCAGCATTTT,CASIQLDRLGCNQPQHF
many,TRBD2,TRBV2,TRBJ2-1,TGTGCCAGCAGTGAGCTAGCGGGGAGGAACAATGAGCAGTTCTTC,CASSELAGRNNEQFF
.,TRBD2,TRBV6-4,TRBJ2-1,TGTGCCAGCAGAGGAGAGCGAACTAGCGCCTACAATGAGCAGTTCTTC,CASRGERTSAYNEQFF
few,.,TRBV4-3,TRBJ1-4,TGCGCCAGCAGCCAACAGGGCTTGGGGGCCCTAAGGGGGGAAAAACTGTTTTTT,CASSQQGLGALRGEKLFF
.,.,TRBV7-8,TRBJ1-1,TGTGCCAGCAGCTTAGCGCCGGGAACTGAAGCTTTCTTT,CASSLAPGTEAFF
.,TRBD2,TRBV28,TRBJ2-1,TGTGCCAGCAACGAATGGGGGCTACTGAGCGGGAGCCTGGACAATGAGCAGTTCTTC,CASNEWGLLSGSLDNEQFF
.,.,TRBV6-5,TRBJ1-1,TGTGCCAGCAGTTACTCTCGGGAAGACATGAACACTGAAGCTTTCTTT,CASSYSREDMNTEAFF
.,TRBD2,TRBV3-1/TRBV3-2,TRBJ2-1,TGTGCCAGCAGCCAAAGAACTAGCGGGGATGAGCAGTTCTTC,CASSQRTSGDEQFF
.,.,TRBV12-3/TRBV12-4,TRBJ1-1,TGTGCCAGCGTGGGACTCACGAAAAAAGCTTTCTTT,CASVGLTKKAFF
.,TRBD1,TRBV6-1,TRBJ1-2,TGTGCCAGCAGTGACGGACAGGGTGGTGGCTACACCTTC,CASSDGQGGGYTF
.,.,TRBV19,TRBJ1-3,TGTGCCAGTAGTATTCCGGGCTCTGGAAACACCATATATTTT,CASSIPGSGNTIYF
.,TRBD1,TRBV7-2,TRBJ2-5,TGTGCCAGCAGCTCCGACAGGGTGGAGACCCAGTACTTC,CASSSDRVETQYF
.,TRBD1,TRBV10-3,TRBJ1-1,TGTGCCATCAGTGAGTTCCCCGCGGGACAGGGGTCTATGAACACTGAAGCTTTCTTT,CAISEFPAGQGSMNTEAFF
once,TRBD1,TRBV6-5,TRBJ2-3,TGTGCCAGCAGGGACAGGGGAAATGGAGATACGCAGTATTTT,CASRDRGNGDTQYF
.,.,TRBV19,TRBJ1-1,TGTGCCAGTAGTAAGCAAAGTACCCGCCTGAACACTGAAGCTTTCTTT,CASSKQSTRLNTEAFF
.,TRBD1,TRBV10-3,TRBJ2-7,TGTGCCATCAGGAAATCTAATTTCGGGACAGGGGAGAACGAGCAGTACTTC,CAIRKSNFGTGENEQYF
once,.,TRBV5-6,TRBJ1-6,TGTGCCAGCAGCTTGGCTAGTTCGTTCTCCTATAATTCACCCCTCCACTTT,CASSLASSFSYNSPLHF
once,.,TRBV14,TRBJ2-1,TGTGCCAGCAGCCACCGGGTCGGGGAAGAGTACAATGAGCAGTTCTTC,CASSHRVGEEYNEQFF
.,TRBD2,TRBV6-6,TRBJ2-7,TGTGCCAGCAGCCCAGGCGGGGCGGGAGGCGGTGAGCAGTACTTC,CASSPGGAGGGEQYF
.,.,TRBV28,TRBJ1-5,TGTGCCAGCAGTTTAATGATCAGGGTGGGTCAGCCCCAGCATTTT,CASSLMIRVGQPQHF
.,.,TRBV11-1,TRBJ1-1,TGTGCCAGCAGCTTAGCGGAGGGCACTGAAGCTTTCTTT,CASSLAEGTEAFF
.,.,TRBV7-2,TRBJ2-7,TGTGCCAGCAGCTTATACCGGACAGCTTCCTACGAGCAGTACTTC,CASSLYRTASYEQYF
.,.,TRBV12-3/TRBV12-4,TRBJ2-7,TGTGCCAGCAGTGTATACGCGGCGGGGGAGCAGTACTTC,CASSVYAAGEQYF
.,.,TRBV30,TRBJ1-1,TGTGCCTGTCAGGGAATGAACACTGAAGCTTTCTTT,CACQGMNTEAFF
once,TRBD1,TRBV6-5,TRBJ2-5,TGTGCCAGCACCGGACCGGGACAGAGGAAAGAGACCCAGTACTTC,CASTGPGQRKETQYF
.,.,TRBV15,TRBJ2-2,TGTGCCACCAGAATAGCGACCGGGGAGCTGTTTTTT,CATRIATGELFF
.,TRBD2,TRBV5-4,TRBJ2-7,TGTGCCAGCAGCGCCGCCAGGGCGGGAGAATCCTACGAGCAGTACTTC,CASSAARAGESYEQYF
.,TRBD2,TRBV6-2/TRBV6-3,TRBJ2-7,TGTGCCAGCAGTTGGCCTAGCGGCTACGAGCAGTACTTC,CASSWPSGYEQYF
.,TRBD1,TRBV6-7,TRBJ1-6,TGTGCCAGCAGTTACCTCTTCCGCCGGGACAGGGGCCCTAATTCACCCCTCCACTTT,CASSYLFRRDRGPNSPLHF
once,.,TRBV14,TRBJ2-7,TGTGCCAGCAGCCAGTTTGGACTACCCGGAGCCTACGAGCAGTACTTC,CASSQFGLPGAYEQYF
.,.,TRBV10-1,TRBJ2-1,TGCGCCAGCAGTGAGACTTACGCTTACAATGAGCAGTTCTTC,CASSETYAYNEQFF
once,.,TRBV2,TRBJ2-7,TGTGCCAGCAGGCTACCCGGGAGAATAGAGCAGTACTTC,CASRLPGRIEQYF
few,.,TRBV6-5,TRBJ1-2,TGTGCCAGCAGTAATAGAGGCGTGGGGGGCTATGGCTACACCTTC,CASSNRGVGGYGYTF
.,.,TRBV29-1,TRBJ2-5,TGCAGCTCAACCGGACAGTTACAAGAGACCCAGTACTTC,CSSTGQLQETQYF
.,.,TRBV9,TRBJ1-1,TGTGCCAGCAGCGTAGGTAGCAACATGAACACTGAAGCTTTCTTT,CASSVGSNMNTEAFF
.,.,TRBV29-1,TRBJ1-6,TGCAGCGTCGGCGACAACTATAATTCACCCCTCCACTTT,CSVGDNYNSPLHF
.,.,TRBV21-1,TRBJ2-1,TGTGCCAGCAGCGGACTAGCGTCCCACAATGAGCAGTTCTTC,CASSGLASHNEQFF